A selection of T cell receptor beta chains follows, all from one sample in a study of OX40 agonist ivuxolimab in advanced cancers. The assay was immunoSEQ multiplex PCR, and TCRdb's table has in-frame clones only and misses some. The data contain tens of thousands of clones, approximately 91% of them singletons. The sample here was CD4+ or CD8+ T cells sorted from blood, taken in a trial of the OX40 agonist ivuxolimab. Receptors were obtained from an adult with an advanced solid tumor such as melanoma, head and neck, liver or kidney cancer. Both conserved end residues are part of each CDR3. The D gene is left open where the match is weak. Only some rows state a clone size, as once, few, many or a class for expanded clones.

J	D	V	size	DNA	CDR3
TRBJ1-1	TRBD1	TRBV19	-	TGTGCCAGCAGGACAGGAGGAAATGAAGCTTTCTTT	CASRTGGNEAFF
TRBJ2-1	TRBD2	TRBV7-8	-	TGTGCCAGCAGCTCCCTCGGAGGGACTAGCTACAATGAGCAGTTCTTC	CASSSLGGTSYNEQFF
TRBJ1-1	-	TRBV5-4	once	TGTGCCAGCAGCCCGAGGACGGTGAACACTGAAGCTTTCTTT	CASSPRTVNTEAFF
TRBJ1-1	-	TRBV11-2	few	TGTGCCAGCAGCTTAGCTGGTACTGAAGCTTTCTTT	CASSLAGTEAFF
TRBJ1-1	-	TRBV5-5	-	TGTGCCAGCAGCTCTTTTGTGAACACTGAAGCTTTCTTT	CASSSFVNTEAFF
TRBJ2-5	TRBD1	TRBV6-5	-	TGTGCCAGCGCTCGATACAGGGGGCGAGAGACCCAGTACTTC	CASARYRGRETQYF
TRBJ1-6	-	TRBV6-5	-	TGTGCCAGCACTCCCACAGGTCTGAATTCACCCCTCCACTTT	CASTPTGLNSPLHF
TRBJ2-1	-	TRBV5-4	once	TGTGCCAGCAGCTTGCTAGTAGATGAGCAGTTCTTC	CASSLLVDEQFF
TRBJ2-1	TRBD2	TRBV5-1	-	TGCGCCAGCAGCTTTCCGGGACTAGCGGGCAATGAGCAGTTCTTC	CASSFPGLAGNEQFF
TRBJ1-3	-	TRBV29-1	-	TGCAGCGTTGAGGATGCTGTCTCTGGAAACACCATATATTTT	CSVEDAVSGNTIYF